These 19 T cell receptor beta chains were all obtained from the same sample, sequenced in a study of a mutant IDH1 vaccine in newly diagnosed glioma. The method was immunoSEQ multiplex PCR; TCRdb's version includes in-frame clones alone and lacks a portion of them. The repertoire consists of 55,000 to 65,000 clones, with around 75% occurring once and the leading ten covering 5% to 6.5%. Their antigens are not known. Time point meaning: week 47, end of study. Mutant IDH1 20-mer peptide, at 300 ug, made up each vaccine dose, with topical imiquimod. The specimen was PBMCs, collected from a glioma patient whose treatment included an IDH1 peptide vaccine. The receptors were gathered from a man aged 45 to 65 with glioma.

The V call is TRBV15, the J call TRBJ1-4, with TRBD1 matching over 7 bases. The CDR3 covers 15 residues. The germline CDR1 and CDR2 sequences are LNHNV and YYDKDF (reference sequence). Trimming at V came to 3 bases and at J to 6 bases, leaving 7 bases not matched to a gene. The CDR3 DNA reads TGTGCCACCAGCAGTGAACGGGACAGCTATGAAAAACTGTTTTTT. Encoded protein: CATSSERDSYEKLFF.

There are a few counts of this clone. This chain connects TRBV25-1 to TRBJ1-1, with 7 nucleotides matching TRBD1. Losses at the gene ends were 9 bases for V and 0 bases for J; bases not matched to a gene: 10. CDR3 size: 15 residues. CDR1 and CDR2 from the germline V gene are MGHDK and SYGVNS. CDR3 residues: CASGTDKSMNTEAFF. Here the CDR3 DNA reads TGTGCCAGTGGGACAGATAAATCCATGAACACTGAAGCTTTCTTT. Filled out from reference TRBV25-1 and TRBJ1-1, the complete variable domain reads EADIYQTPRYLVIGTGKKITLECSQTMGHDKMYWYQQDPGMELHLIHYSYGVNSTEKGDLSSESTVSRIRTEHFPLTLESARPSHTSQYLCASGTDKSMNTEAFFGQGTRLTVV.

This clone is categorized as medium-sized. The chain links TRBV5-1 to TRBJ1-6, with D perhaps matching TRBD1 (5 bases). This CDR3 spans 15 amino acids. The ends were cut back, 0 bases at V and 8 bases at J, with 12 bases in the middle. Per germline, CDR1 SGHRS and CDR2 YFSETQ. Here the CDR3 DNA reads TGCGCCAGCAGCTTGGCCGAGGGGAGTGATTCACCCCTCCACTTT. This sequence encodes CASSLAEGSDSPLHF.

A single count supports this clone. This sequence joins TRBV5-4 and TRBJ1-4, with 9 bases fitting TRBD1. J gave up 4 bases and V 0 bases, and 1 base lay outside the gene matches. Per germline, CDR1 SGHNT and CDR2 YYREEE (reference sequence). This CDR3 has 15 residues. The CDR3 nucleotides are TGTGCCAGCAGCTTGGGGGACAGGGATAATGAAAAACTGTTTTTT. Translation: CASSLGDRDNEKLFF.

The sample holds one count of this clone. The CDR3 DNA reads TGCGCCAGCAGCTTGAATCACGGTCAACGCATAAGGGAGACCCAGTACTTC. This sequence encodes CASSLNHGQRIRETQYF. J is TRBJ2-5 and V is TRBV5-1; D gene unclear. V lost 1 base, J lost 5 bases, and 21 bases lay in between. The CDR3 covers 17 residues. The V gene's germline CDR1 is SGHRS and CDR2 YFSETQ.

This rearrangement joins TRBV5-4 to TRBJ2-7; D may be TRBD2 (5 bases). CDR3 length: 14 residues. Trimming pared 0 bases from V and 3 bases from J, leaving 10 bases between. The germline gives CDR1 SGHNT, CDR2 YYREEE (reference sequence). CDR3 nucleotides: TGTGCCAGCAGCTTGGAAAGGACTGACTACGAGCAGTACTTC. As protein: CASSLERTDYEQYF.

The chain recombines TRBV19 with TRBJ1-5, with 7 nucleotides matching TRBD1. CDR3 length: 15 residues. Losses at the gene ends were 7 bases for V and 4 bases for J; bases not matched to a gene: 10. CDR1 LNHDA and CDR2 SQIVND come from the germline V gene (reference sequence). This chain's CDR3 is CASIQGSDRNQPQHF. The CDR3 nucleotides are TGTGCCAGTATACAGGGGTCTGATCGGAATCAGCCCCAGCATTTT.

The chain joins TRBV6-5 to TRBJ2-2; 7 nucleotides agree with TRBD1. V lost 1 base and J lost 7; bases outside the gene matches: 6. There are 15 residues in the CDR3. From germline, CDR1 is MNHEY and CDR2 SVGAGI. Written as DNA, the CDR3 is TGTGCCAGCAGTTACTGGCAGGGGGATATCGGGGAGCTGTTTTTT. Its translation is CASSYWQGDIGELFF.

The genes are TRBV6-1 and TRBJ1-6, with D tentatively TRBD1 (5 bases). The CDR3 loop spans 18 amino acids. CDR1 is MNHNS, CDR2 SASEGT, per germline. With 3 bases removed from V and 4 bases from J, the gap between germline ends came to 19 bases. The CDR3: CASSEGPSILGYNSPLHF. The CDR3 DNA reads as TGTGCCAGCAGTGAGGGACCATCCATCTTGGGTTATAATTCACCCCTCCACTTT.

CDR3 DNA: TGTGCCTGGAGTCAAGGGAGCGACTACGAGCAGTACTTC. It translates to CAWSQGSDYEQYF. This sequence joins TRBV30 and TRBJ2-7; maybe TRBD2 (5 bases). Germline assignment: CDR1 GTSNPN and CDR2 SVGIG (reference sequence). V gave up 2 bases and J gave up 3 bases, with 11 bases separating them. The CDR3 consists of 13 residues.

The J gene is TRBJ1-2, the V gene TRBV6-6; D is uncertain. In germline, CDR1 is MNHNY, CDR2 SVGAGI (reference sequence). CDR3 length equals 12 residues. Trimming shortened V by 5 bases and J by 8 bases, and 12 bases separated the two germline ends. In nucleotides, the CDR3 is TGTGCCAGCAGTGGGAGTTTTTGGGGCTACACCTTC. It encodes CASSGSFWGYTF.

The genes are TRBV9 and TRBJ2-3, with D possibly TRBD1 on 5 matching bases. The CDR3 length is 14 residues. The V gene's germline CDR1 is SGDLS and CDR2 YYNGEE. The ends were cut back, 2 bases at V and 4 bases at J, with 11 bases in the middle. The CDR3 reads CASSVAGASDTQYF. DNA of the CDR3: TGTGCCAGCAGCGTGGCTGGGGCCTCAGATACGCAGTATTTT.

The chain couples TRBV18 to TRBJ1-1; D gene uncertain. The CDR3 runs to 13 residues. Looked up from germline, CDR1 is KGHSH and CDR2 is LQKENI. V lost 6 bases, J lost 0 bases, and 8 bases lay in between. In DNA form, the CDR3 reads TGTGCCAGCTCTCAGGAAATGAACACTGAAGCTTTCTTT. This codes for CASSQEMNTEAFF.

The V call is TRBV11-3, the J call TRBJ2-2; D possibly matches TRBD1 or TRBD2 (5 bases each). CDR1 and CDR2 from the germline V gene are SGHNT and YENEEA. Trimming pared 5 bases from V and 7 bases from J, leaving 20 bases between. This CDR3 comprises 16 residues. CDR3 DNA sequence: TGTGCCAGCAGCGGGCGTTTAGGGGAGAAGGTCGGGGAGCTGTTTTTT. As protein: CASSGRLGEKVGELFF.

The chain uses TRBV27 and TRBJ1-1, with 8 bases lining up with TRBD1. Germline V CDR1 and CDR2: MNHEY, SMNVEV (reference sequence). V shed 5 bases, J shed 4 bases, and the junction held 6 bases outside the gene matches. The CDR3 covers 14 residues. The CDR3 DNA reads as TGTGCCAGCAGTCGGACAGGGATCGGCACTGAAGCTTTCTTT. It codes for CASSRTGIGTEAFF.

The chain links TRBV7-9 to TRBJ1-2, with unresolved D. Germline V gene data show CDR1 as SEHNR and CDR2 as FQNEAQ (reference sequence). Deletions cut 3 bases from V and 6 bases from J, with 8 bases between. CDR3 size: 12 residues. The chain's CDR3 is CASSFTVDGYTF. In DNA form, the CDR3 reads TGTGCCAGCAGCTTTACAGTGGATGGCTACACCTTC.

This clone is medium-sized. The chain joins TRBV30 to TRBJ1-4, with 7 positions matching TRBD1. The CDR3 extends over 15 amino acids. The germline CDR1 and CDR2 sequences are GTSNPN and SVGIG (reference sequence). After removal of 1 base from V and 8 bases from J, the junction contained 10 bases not matched to a gene. As DNA, the CDR3 is TGTGCCTGGAGTGAACTACAGGGGAGAGGAGAAAAACTGTTTTTT. Translation gives CAWSELQGRGEKLFF.

This clone was recorded once. V is TRBV19 and J is TRBJ2-5; possible D gene TRBD2, 6 bases. CDR1 and CDR2 (germline): LNHDA, SQIVND (reference sequence). This CDR3 is 15 amino acids long. Trimming cost V 5 bases and J 5 bases, with 18 bases left between them. This chain's CDR3 is CASSRRDLSRETQYF. CDR3 DNA: TGTGCCAGTAGTCGGAGGGATCTGAGCCGGGAGACCCAGTACTTC.

This chain uses TRBV7-9 with TRBJ1-2; D may be TRBD1 (5 bases). The CDR3 has 18 residues. Germline V gives CDR1 SEHNR, CDR2 FQNEAQ (reference sequence). The V and J ends lost 6 bases and 5 bases respectively, with 28 bases between them. The CDR3 region is CASSSPTSPGRGYYGYTF. CDR3 DNA: TGTGCCAGCAGTTCTCCAACCTCCCCAGGGCGAGGATATTATGGCTACACCTTC. Drawing the rest from reference TRBV7-9 and TRBJ1-2, the complete variable domain is DTGVSQNPRHKITKRGQNVTFRCDPISEHNRLYWYRQTLGQGPEFLTYFQNEAQLEKSRLLSDRFSAERPKGSFSTLEIQRTEQGDSAMYLCASSSPTSPGRGYYGYTFGSGTRLTVV.